The source of this T cell receptor (beta chain) is a study of response to subunit inactivated influenza vaccine. V was pared by 4 bases and J by 4 bases, with 7 bases of the junction left unmatched. The CDR3 runs to 16 residues. This clonotype appeared many times. Its antigen remains unknown. Study results and caveats: Authors suggested each seasonal flu vaccination may recruit only limited numbers of new T cells.

TCRdb re-analysed the RT-PCR reads in MiXCR, keeping a single row per CDR3 protein. The sample lists around 570,000 distinct CDR3 sequences; less than 8% were seen once. The material sequenced was PBMCs from blood, taken 23 to 25 months after vaccination. The V and J genes are TRBV12-3 or TRBV12-4 and TRBJ2-2; 9 bases align to TRBD1. The sequence came from a man aged 50-75 years who received an inactivated influenza vaccine. CDR3 residues: CASSWPGQGATGELFF. The CDR3 DNA follows: TGTGCCAGCAGTTGGCCGGGACAGGGTGCCACCGGGGAGCTGTTTTTT.